This TCR beta chain emerged from a study of PD-L1 blockade in urothelial cancer. Using immunoSEQ multiplex PCR, the repertoire was profiled, and TCRdb retains in-frame clones only, with some absent. The sample holds about 120,000 clones, approximately 90% seen once. The time point here: peripheral blood 6 weeks after treatment start. In this sample, this clone turned up once. Trimming cost V 4 bases and J 7 bases, with 19 bases left between them. CDR1 and CDR2 from the germline V gene are LGHNA and YSLEER. The length of the CDR3 is 15 residues. The sample consisted of PBMCs, taken around atezolizumab (anti-PD-L1) treatment. The TCR was taken from a man in his 60s with urothelial cancer. This sequence joins TRBV4-3 and TRBJ2-5; TRBD1 is a possible D gene (5 bases). CDR3 protein: CASSRDLTVVGTQYF. The CDR3 nucleotides are TGCGCCAGCAGCCGCGATCTGACAGTAGTGGGGACCCAGTACTTC.